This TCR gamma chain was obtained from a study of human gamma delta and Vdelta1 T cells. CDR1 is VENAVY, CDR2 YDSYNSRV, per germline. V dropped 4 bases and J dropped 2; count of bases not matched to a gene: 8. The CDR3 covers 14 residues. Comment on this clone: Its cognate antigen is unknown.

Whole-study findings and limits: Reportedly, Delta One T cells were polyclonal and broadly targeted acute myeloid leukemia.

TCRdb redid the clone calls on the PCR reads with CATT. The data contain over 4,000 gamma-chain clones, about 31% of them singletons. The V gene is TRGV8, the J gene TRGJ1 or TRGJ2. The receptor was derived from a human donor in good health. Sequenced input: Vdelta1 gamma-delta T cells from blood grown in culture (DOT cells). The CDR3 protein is CATWDPVDYYKKLF. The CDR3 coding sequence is TGTGCCACCTGGGACCCCGTTGATTATTATAAGAAACTCTTT.